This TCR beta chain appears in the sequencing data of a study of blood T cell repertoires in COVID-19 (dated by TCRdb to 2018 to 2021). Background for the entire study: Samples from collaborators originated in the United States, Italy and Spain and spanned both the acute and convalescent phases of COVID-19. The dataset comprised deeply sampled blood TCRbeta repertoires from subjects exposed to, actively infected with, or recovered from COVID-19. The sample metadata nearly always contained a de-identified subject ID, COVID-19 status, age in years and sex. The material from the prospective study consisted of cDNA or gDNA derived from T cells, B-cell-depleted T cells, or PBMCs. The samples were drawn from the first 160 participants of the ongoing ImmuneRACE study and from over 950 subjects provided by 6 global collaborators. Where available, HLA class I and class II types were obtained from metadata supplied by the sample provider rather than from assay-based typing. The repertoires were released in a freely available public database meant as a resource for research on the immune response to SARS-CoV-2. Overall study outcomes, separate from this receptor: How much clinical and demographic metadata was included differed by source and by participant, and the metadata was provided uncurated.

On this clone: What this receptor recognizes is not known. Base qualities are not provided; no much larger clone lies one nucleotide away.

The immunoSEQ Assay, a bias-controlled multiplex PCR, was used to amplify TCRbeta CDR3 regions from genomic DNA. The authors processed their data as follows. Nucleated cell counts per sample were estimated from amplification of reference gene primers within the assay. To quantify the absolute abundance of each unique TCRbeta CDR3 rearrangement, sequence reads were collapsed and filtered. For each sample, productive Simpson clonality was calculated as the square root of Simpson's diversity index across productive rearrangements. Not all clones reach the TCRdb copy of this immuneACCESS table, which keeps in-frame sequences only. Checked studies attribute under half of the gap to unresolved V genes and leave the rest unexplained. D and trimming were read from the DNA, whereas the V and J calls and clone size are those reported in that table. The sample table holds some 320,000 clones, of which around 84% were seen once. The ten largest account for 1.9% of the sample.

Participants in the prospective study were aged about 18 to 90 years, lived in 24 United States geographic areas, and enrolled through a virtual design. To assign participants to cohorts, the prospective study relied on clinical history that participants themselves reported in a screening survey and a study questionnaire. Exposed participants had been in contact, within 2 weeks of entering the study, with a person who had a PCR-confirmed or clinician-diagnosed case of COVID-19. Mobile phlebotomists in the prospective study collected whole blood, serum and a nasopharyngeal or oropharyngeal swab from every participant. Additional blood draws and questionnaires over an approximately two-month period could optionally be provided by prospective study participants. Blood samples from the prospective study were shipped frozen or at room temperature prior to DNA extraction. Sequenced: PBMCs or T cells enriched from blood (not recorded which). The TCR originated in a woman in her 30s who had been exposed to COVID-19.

The CDR3 corresponds to CASSVRSSSYEQYF. Read as DNA, the sequence is TGTGCCAGCAGCGTACGCTCGAGCTCCTACGAGCAGTACTTC. The chain links TRBV9 with TRBJ2-7, with no confidently assigned D gene. The germline V gene sets CDR1 to SGDLS and CDR2 to YYNGEE. From the cysteine through the phenylalanine, the CDR3 covers 14 amino acids. The retained sequence is limited to the CDR3, 42 bases, with the frame set at the first base. The junction carries 8 bases between V and J, which are trimmed by 1 base and 0 bases respectively.